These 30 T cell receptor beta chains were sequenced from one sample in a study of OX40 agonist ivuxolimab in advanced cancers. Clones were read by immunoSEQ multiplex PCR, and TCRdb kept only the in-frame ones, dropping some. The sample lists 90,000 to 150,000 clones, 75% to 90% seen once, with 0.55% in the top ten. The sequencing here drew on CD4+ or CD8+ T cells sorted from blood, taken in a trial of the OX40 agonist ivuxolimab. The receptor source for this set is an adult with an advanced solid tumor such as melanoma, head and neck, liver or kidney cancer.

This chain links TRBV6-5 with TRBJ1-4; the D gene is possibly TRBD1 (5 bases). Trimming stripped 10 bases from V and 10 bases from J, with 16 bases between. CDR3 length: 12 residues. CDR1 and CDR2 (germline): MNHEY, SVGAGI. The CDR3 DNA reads TGTGCCACCAGGAAGGCGGGGGGAAAACTGTTTTTT. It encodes CATRKAGGKLFF.

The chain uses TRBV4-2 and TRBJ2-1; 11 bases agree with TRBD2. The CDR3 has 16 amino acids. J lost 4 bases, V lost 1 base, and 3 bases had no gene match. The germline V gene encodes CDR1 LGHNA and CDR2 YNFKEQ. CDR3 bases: TGTGCCAGCAGCCAAGCCGCTAGCGGGGGGTACAATGAGCAGTTCTTC. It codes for CASSQAASGGYNEQFF.

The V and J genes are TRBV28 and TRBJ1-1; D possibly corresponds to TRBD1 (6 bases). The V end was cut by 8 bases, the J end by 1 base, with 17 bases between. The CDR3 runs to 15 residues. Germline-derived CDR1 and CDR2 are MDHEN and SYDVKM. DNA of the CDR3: TGTGCCAGCGGGGTAAACAGGGTTGGGAACACTGAAGCTTTCTTT. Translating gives CASGVNRVGNTEAFF.

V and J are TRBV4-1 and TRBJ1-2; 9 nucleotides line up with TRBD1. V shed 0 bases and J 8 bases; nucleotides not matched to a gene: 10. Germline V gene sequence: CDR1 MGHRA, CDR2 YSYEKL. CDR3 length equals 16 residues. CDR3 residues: CASSQDNGTGCGGYTF. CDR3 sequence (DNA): TGCGCCAGCAGCCAAGATAATGGGACAGGGTGCGGAGGCTACACCTTC.

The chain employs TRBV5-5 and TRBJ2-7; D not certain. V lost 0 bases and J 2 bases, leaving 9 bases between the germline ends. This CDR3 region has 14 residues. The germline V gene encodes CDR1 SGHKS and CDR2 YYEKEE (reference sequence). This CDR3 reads CASSLVSGTYEQYF. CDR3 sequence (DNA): TGTGCCAGCAGCTTGGTATCAGGTACCTACGAGCAGTACTTC.

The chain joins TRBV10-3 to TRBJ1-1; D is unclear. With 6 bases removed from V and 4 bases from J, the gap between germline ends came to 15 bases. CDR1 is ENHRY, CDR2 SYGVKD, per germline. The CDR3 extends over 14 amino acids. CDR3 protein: CAIRPDLLGTEAFF. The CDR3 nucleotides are TGTGCCATCAGGCCCGATCTACTGGGCACTGAAGCTTTCTTT.

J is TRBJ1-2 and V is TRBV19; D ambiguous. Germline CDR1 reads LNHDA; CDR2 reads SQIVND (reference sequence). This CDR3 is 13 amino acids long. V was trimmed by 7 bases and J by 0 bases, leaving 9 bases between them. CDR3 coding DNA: TGTGCCAGTAAAGCGGGTACTAACTATGGCTACACCTTC. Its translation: CASKAGTNYGYTF.

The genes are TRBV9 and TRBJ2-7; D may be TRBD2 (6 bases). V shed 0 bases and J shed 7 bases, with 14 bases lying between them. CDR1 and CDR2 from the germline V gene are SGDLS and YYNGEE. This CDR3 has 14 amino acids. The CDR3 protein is CASSVVSGVGEQYF. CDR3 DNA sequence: TGTGCCAGCAGCGTAGTCTCGGGGGTTGGGGAGCAGTACTTC.

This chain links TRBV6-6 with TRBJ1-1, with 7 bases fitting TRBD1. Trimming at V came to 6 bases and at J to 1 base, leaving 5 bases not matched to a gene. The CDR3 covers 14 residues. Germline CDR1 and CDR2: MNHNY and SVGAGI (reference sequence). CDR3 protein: CASRVQGGNTEAFF. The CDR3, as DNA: TGTGCCAGCAGGGTCCAGGGGGGGAACACTGAAGCTTTCTTT.

The CDR3 DNA is TGTGCCAGCAGTCCCGGACAGGACACCGGGGAGCTGTTTTTT. As protein: CASSPGQDTGELFF. The V gene is TRBV6-1, the J gene TRBJ2-2, with 7 bases aligning to TRBD1. This CDR3 has 14 residues. The J segment lost 3 bases and the V segment lost 5 bases, leaving 3 bases of the junction unmatched. CDR1 is MNHNS and CDR2 is SASEGT in the germline V gene.

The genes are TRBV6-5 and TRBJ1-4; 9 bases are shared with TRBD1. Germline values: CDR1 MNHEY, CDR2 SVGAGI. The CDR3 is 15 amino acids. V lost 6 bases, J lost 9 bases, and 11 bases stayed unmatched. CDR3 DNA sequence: TGTGCCAGCAGCTTGAGGGGGGGACAGGGCAAAAAACTGTTTTTT. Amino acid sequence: CASSLRGGQGKKLFF.

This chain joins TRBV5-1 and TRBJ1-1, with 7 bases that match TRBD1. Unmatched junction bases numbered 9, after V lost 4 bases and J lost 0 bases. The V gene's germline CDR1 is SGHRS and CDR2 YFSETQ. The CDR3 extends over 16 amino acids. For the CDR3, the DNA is TGCGCCAGCAGCAGGGAGACAGGGATGGTGAACACTGAAGCTTTCTTT. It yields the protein CASSRETGMVNTEAFF. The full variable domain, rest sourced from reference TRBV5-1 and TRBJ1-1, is KAGVTQTPRYLIKTRGQQVTLSCSPISGHRSVSWYQQTPGQGLQFLFEYFSETQRNKGNFPGRFSGRQFSNSRSEMNVSTLELGDSALYLCASSRETGMVNTEAFFGQGTRLTVV.

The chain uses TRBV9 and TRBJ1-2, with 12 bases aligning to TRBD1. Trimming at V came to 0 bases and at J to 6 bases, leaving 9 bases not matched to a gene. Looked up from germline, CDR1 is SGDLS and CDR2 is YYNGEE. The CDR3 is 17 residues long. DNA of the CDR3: TGTGCCAGCAGCGTAGGCAAAGCCGGGACAGGGGGCAATGGCTACACCTTC. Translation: CASSVGKAGTGGNGYTF.

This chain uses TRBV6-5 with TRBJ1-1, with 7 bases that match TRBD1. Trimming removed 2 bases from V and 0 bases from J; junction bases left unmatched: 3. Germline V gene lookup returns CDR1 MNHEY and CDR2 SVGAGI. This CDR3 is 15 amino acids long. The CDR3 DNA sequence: TGTGCCAGCAGTTACCAGGGGGGGATGAACACTGAAGCTTTCTTT. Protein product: CASSYQGGMNTEAFF.

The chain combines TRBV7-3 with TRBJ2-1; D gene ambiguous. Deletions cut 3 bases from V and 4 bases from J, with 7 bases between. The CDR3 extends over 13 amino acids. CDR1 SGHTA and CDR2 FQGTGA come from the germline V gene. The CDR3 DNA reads TGTGCCAGCAGCTTCGACCCATACAATGAGCAGTTCTTC. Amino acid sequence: CASSFDPYNEQFF.

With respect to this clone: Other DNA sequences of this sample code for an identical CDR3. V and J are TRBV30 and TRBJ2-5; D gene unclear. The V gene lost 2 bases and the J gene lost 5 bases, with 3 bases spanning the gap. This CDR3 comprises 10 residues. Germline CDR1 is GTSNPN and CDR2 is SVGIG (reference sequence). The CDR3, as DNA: TGTGCCTGGAGTCGGGAGACCCAGTACTTC. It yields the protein CAWSRETQYF.

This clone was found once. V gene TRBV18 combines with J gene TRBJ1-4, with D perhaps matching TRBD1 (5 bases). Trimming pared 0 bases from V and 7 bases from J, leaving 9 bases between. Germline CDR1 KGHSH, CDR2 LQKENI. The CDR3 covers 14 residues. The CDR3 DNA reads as TGTGCCAGCTCACCACCCGGGGCGGGTGAAAAACTGTTTTTT. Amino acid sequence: CASSPPGAGEKLFF.

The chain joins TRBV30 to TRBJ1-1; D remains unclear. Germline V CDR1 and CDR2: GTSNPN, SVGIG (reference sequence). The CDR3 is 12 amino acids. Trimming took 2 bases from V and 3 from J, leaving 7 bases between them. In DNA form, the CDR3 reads TGTGCCTGGAGTCTGGGGTACACTGAAGCTTTCTTT. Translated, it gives CAWSLGYTEAFF.

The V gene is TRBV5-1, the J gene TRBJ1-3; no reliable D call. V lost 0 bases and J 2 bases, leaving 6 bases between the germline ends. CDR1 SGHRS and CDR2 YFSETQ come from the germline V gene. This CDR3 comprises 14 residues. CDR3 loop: CASSLEGTGNTIYF. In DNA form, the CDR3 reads TGCGCCAGCAGCTTGGAAGGGACTGGAAACACCATATATTTT.

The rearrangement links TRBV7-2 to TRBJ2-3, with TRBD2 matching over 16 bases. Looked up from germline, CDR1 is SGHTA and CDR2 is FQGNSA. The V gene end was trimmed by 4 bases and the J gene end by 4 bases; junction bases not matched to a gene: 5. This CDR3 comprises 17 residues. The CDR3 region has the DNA TGTGCCAGCAGCTCGGGACTAGCGGGGGGGCGATCAGATACGCAGTATTTT. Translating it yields CASSSGLAGGRSDTQYF.

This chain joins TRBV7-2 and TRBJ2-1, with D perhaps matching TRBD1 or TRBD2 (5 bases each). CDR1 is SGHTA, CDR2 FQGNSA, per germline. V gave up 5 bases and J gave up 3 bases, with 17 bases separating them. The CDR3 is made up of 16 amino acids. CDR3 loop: CASSAPGTRLYNEQFF. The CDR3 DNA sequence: TGTGCCAGCAGCGCACCCGGGACCAGGCTCTACAATGAGCAGTTCTTC.

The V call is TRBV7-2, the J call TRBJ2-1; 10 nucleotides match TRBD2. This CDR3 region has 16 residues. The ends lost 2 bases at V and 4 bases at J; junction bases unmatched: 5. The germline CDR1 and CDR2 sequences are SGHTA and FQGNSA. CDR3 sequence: CASSLFSGGAYNEQFF. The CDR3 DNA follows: TGTGCCAGCAGCTTATTCAGCGGGGGGGCTTACAATGAGCAGTTCTTC.

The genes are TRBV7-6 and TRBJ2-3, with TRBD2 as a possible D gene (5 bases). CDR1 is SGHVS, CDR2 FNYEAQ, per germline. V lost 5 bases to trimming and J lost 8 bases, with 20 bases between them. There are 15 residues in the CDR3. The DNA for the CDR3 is TGTGCCAGCAGCCCCGGCCGACTACCCACCGGTACGCAGTATTTT. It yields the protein CASSPGRLPTGTQYF.

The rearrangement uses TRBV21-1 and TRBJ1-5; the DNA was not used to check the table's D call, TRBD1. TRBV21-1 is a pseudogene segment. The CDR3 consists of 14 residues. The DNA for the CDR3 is TGTGCCAGCAGACCGTCTGCAGGGAATCAGCCCCAGCATTTT. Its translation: CASRPSAGNQPQHF.

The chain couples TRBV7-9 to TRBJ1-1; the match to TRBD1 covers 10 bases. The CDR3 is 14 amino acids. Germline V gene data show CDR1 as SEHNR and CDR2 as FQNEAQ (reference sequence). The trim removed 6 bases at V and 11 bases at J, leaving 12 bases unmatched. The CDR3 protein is CASSMTGGVSGAFF. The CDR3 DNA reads TGTGCCAGCAGTATGACAGGGGGCGTCTCCGGGGCTTTCTTT.

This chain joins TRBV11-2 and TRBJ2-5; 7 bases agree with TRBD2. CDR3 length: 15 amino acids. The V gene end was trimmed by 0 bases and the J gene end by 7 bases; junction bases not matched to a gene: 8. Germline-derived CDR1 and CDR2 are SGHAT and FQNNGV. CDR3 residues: CASSLELAAGGTQYF. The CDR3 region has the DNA TGTGCCAGCAGCTTAGAGCTAGCGGCCGGGGGGACCCAGTACTTC.

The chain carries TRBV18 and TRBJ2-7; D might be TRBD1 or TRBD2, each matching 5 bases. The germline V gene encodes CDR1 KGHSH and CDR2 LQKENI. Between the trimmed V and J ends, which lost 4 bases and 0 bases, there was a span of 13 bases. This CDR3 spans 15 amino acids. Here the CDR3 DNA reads TGTGCCAGCTCACAGGACTTTGGGGGCTCCTACGAGCAGTACTTC. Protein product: CASSQDFGGSYEQYF.

Here the CDR3 reads CAWRVGGFNEQFF. CDR3 DNA sequence: TGTGCCTGGAGGGTTGGGGGGTTCAATGAGCAGTTCTTC. This chain joins TRBV30 and TRBJ2-1; the D gene is possibly TRBD2 (6 bases). CDR1 is GTSNPN, CDR2 SVGIG, per germline (reference sequence). V gave up 3 bases and J gave up 6 bases, with 12 bases separating them. The CDR3 has 13 amino acids.

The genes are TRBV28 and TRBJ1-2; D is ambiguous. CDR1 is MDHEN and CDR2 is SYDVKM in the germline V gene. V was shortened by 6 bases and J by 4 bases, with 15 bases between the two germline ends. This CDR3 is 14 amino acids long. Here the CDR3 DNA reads TGTGCCAGCAGCCTAGGAGTCGTCGCCTATGGCTACACCTTC. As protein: CASSLGVVAYGYTF.

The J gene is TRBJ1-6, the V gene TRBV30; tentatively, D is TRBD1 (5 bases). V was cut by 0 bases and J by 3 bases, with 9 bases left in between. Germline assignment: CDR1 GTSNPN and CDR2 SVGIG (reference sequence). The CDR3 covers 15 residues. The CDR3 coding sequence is TGTGCCTGGAGTGTACGACAGCTCTATAATTCACCCCTCCACTTT. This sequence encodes CAWSVRQLYNSPLHF.